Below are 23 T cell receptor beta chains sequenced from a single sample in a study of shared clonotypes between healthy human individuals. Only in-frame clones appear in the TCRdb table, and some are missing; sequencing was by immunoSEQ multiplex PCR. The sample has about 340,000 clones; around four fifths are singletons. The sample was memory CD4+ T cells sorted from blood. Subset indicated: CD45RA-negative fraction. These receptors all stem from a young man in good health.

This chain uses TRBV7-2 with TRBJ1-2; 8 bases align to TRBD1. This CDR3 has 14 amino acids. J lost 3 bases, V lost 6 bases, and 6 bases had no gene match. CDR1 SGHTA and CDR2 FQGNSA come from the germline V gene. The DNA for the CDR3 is TGTGCCAGCAGACCTCCGGGACAGGACTATGGCTACACCTTC. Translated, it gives CASRPPGQDYGYTF.

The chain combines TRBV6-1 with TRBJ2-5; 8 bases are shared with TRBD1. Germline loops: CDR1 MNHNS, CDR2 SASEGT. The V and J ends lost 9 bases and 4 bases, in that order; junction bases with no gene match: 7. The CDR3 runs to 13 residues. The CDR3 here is CASEDRAVETQYF. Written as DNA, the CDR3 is TGTGCCAGTGAGGACAGGGCAGTAGAGACCCAGTACTTC.

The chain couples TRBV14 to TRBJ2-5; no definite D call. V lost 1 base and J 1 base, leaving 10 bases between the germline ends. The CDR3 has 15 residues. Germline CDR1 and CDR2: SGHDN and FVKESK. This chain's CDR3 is CASSQGIRSQETQYF. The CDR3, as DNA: TGTGCCAGCAGCCAAGGAATCAGGTCCCAAGAGACCCAGTACTTC.

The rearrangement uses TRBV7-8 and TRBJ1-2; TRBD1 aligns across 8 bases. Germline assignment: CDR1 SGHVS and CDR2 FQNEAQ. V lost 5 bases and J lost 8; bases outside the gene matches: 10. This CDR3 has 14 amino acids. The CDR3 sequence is CASSIQDRAGGYTF. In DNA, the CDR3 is TGTGCCAGCAGCATACAGGACAGGGCCGGCGGCTACACCTTC.

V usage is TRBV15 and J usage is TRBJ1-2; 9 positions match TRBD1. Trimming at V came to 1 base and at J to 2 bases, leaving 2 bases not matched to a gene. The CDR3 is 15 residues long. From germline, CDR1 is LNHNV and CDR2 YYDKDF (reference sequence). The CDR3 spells CATSRGTGENYGYTF. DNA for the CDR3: TGTGCCACCAGCAGAGGGACAGGGGAAAACTATGGCTACACCTTC.

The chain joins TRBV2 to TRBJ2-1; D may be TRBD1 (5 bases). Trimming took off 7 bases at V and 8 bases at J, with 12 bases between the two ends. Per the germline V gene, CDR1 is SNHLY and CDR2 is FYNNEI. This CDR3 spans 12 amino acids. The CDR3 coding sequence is TGTGCCAGCAAAAAAGGGGTACATGAGCAGTTCTTC. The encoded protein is CASKKGVHEQFF. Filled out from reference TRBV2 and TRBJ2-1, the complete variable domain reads EPEVTQTPSHQVTQMGQEVILRCVPISNHLYFYWYRQILGQKVEFLVSFYNNEISEKSEIFDDQFSVERPDGSNFTLKIRSTKLEDSAMYFCASKKGVHEQFFGPGTRLTVL.

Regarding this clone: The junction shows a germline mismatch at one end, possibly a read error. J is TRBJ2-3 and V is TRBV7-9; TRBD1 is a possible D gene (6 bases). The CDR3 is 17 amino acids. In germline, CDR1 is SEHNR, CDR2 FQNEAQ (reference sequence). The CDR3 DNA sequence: TGTGCCAGCCGCTTCGACCCACTAGGGGGAGACACAGATACGCAGTATTTT. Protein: CASRFDPLGGDTDTQYF.

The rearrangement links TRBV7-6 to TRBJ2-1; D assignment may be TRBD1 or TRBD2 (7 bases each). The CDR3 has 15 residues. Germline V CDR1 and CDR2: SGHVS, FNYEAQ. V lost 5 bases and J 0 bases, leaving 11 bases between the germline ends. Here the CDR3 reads CASSQGEGSYNEQFF. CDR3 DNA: TGTGCCAGCAGCCAGGGGGAGGGCTCCTACAATGAGCAGTTCTTC.

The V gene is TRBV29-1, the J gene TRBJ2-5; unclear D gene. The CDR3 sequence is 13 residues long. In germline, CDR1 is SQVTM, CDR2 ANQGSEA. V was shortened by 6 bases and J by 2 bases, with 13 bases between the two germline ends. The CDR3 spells CSVLVGQQETQYF. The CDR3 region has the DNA TGCAGCGTCCTGGTGGGCCAACAAGAGACCCAGTACTTC.

The CDR3 sequence: CATSSSGFALHEQYF. The CDR3 nucleotides are TGTGCCACCAGCTCTAGCGGGTTCGCTCTTCACGAGCAGTACTTC. The J gene is TRBJ2-7, the V gene TRBV15; 8 nucleotides agree with TRBD2. CDR3 length: 15 amino acids. From germline, CDR1 is LNHNV and CDR2 YYDKDF (reference sequence). J lost 5 bases, V lost 5 bases, and 11 bases had no gene match.

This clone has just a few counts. Written as DNA, the CDR3 is TGCGCCAGCAGTGCCGCCTTCTTCCGGGTCTCCAAGTACAATGAGCAGTTCTTC. This codes for CASSAAFFRVSKYNEQFF. The genes are TRBV10-2 and TRBJ2-1; no reliable D call. V dropped 4 bases and J dropped 4 bases, with 23 bases sitting between them. The germline gives CDR1 WSHSY, CDR2 SAAADI. The CDR3 contains 18 residues.

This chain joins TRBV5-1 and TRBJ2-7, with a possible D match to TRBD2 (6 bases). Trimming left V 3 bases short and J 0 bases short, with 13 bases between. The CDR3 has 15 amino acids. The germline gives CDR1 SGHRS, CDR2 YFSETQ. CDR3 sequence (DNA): TGCGCCAGCAGCTCGACGGGACTTAGCTCCTACGAGCAGTACTTC. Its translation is CASSSTGLSSYEQYF.

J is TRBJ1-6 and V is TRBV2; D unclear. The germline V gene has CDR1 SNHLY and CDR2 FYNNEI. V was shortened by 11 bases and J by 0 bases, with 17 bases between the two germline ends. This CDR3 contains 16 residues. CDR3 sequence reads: CALRSQPSSYNSPLHF. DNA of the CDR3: TGTGCCCTCCGGAGTCAGCCGAGCTCCTATAATTCACCCCTCCACTTT.

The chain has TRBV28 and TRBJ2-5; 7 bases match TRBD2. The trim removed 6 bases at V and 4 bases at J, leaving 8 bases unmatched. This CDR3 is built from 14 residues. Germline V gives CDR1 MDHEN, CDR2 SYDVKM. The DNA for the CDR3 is TGTGCCAGCAGGCCCACTGGGGGGGGAGAGACCCAGTACTTC. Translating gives CASRPTGGGETQYF.

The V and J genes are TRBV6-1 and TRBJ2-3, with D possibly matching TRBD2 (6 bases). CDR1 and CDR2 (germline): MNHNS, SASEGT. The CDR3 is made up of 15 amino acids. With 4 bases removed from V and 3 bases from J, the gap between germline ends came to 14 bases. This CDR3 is CASSVRRERTDTQYF. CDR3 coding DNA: TGTGCCAGCAGTGTCAGGCGGGAACGAACAGATACGCAGTATTTT.

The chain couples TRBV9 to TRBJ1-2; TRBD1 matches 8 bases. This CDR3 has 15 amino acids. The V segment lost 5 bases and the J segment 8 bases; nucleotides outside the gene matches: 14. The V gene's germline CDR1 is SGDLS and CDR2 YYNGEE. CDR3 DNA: TGTGCCAGCAGTGCCCTCGTACAGGGGGTCAGCGGCTACACCTTC. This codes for CASSALVQGVSGYTF.

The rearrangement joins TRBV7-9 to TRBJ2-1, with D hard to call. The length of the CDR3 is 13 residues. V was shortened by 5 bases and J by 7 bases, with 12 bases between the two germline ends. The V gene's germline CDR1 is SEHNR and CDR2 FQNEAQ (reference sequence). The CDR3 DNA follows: TGTGCCAGCAGCGCCAATTTGGCGAATGAGCAGTTCTTC. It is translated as CASSANLANEQFF.

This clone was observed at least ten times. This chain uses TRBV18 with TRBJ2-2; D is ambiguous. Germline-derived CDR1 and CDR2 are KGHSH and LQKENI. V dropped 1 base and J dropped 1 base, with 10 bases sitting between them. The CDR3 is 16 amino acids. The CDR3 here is CASSPRNRQNTGELFF. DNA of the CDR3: TGTGCCAGCTCACCACGGAACCGGCAGAACACCGGGGAGCTGTTTTTT.

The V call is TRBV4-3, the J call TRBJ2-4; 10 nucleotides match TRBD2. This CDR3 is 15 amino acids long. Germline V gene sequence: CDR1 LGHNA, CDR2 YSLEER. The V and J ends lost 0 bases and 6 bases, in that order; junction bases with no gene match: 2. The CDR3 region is CASSQDASGRNIQYF. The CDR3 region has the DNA TGCGCCAGCAGCCAAGATGCTAGCGGGAGAAACATTCAGTACTTC.

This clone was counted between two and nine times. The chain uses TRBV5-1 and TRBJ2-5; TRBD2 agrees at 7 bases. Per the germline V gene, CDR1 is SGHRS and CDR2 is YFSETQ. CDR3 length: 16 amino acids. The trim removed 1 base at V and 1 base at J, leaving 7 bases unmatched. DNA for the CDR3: TGCGCCAGCAGCTTGTACGGTAGCGGGTTCCAAGAGACCCAGTACTTC. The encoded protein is CASSLYGSGFQETQYF.

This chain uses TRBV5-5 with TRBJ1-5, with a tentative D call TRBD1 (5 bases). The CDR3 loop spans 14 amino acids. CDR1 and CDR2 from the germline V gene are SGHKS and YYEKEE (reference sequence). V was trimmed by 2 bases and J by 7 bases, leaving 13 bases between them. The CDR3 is CASSFLSSGQPQHF. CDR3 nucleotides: TGTGCCAGCAGCTTCCTCAGCTCAGGGCAGCCCCAGCATTTT.

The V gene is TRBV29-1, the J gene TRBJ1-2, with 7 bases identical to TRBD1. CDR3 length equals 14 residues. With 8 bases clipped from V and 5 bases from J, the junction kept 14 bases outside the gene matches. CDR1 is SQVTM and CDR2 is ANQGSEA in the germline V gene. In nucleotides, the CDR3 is TGCAGCTTCCAGGGACAGACAGGAGAATATGGCTACACCTTC. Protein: CSFQGQTGEYGYTF.

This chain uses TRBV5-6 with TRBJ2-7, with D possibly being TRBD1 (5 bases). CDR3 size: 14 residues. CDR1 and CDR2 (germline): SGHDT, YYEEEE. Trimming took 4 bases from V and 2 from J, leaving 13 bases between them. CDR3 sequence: CASSHTDSTYEQYF. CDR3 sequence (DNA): TGTGCCAGCAGCCACACCGACAGTACCTACGAGCAGTACTTC.